One sample yielded the 4 T cell receptor beta chains listed below, sequenced in a study of blood T cell repertoires in COVID-19. The data were produced by immunoSEQ multiplex PCR, yet TCRdb's version contains in-frame clones alone and is incomplete. Of 200,000 to 300,000 clones listed, approximately 88% are singletons. Sequencing was carried out using peripheral blood. These receptors were collected from a human donor in a cohort sampled during active COVID-19.

The chain links TRBV12-3 or TRBV12-4 to TRBJ2-7, with D possibly TRBD2 on 5 matching bases. This CDR3 is built from 12 residues. Trimming left V 6 bases short and J 2 bases short, with 8 bases between. The CDR3 spells CASRDSAYEQYF. The CDR3 bases are TGTGCCAGCAGGGACTCCGCCTACGAGCAGTACTTC.

The rearrangement uses TRBV27 and TRBJ2-5; 7 nucleotides align to TRBD2. Germline-derived CDR1 and CDR2 are MNHEY and SMNVEV (reference sequence). The CDR3 length is 15 residues. V was pared by 3 bases and J by 5 bases, with 9 bases of the junction left unmatched. CDR3 sequence: CASSFLAWGGETQYF. The CDR3 region has the DNA TGTGCCAGCAGTTTCCTAGCGTGGGGGGGGGAGACCCAGTACTTC.

The genes are TRBV6-5 and TRBJ1-2; weak D call: TRBD1 (6 bases). V dropped 4 bases and J dropped 8 bases, with 14 bases sitting between them. Germline CDR1 is MNHEY and CDR2 is SVGAGI. CDR3 length: 13 residues. The CDR3 DNA reads as TGTGCCAGCAGTTCCAGGGGAGAGGGCGGCTACACCTTC. Amino acids: CASSSRGEGGYTF.

J is TRBJ2-7 and V is TRBV29-1, with unresolved D. V was cut by 2 bases and J by 11 bases, with 13 bases left in between. In germline, CDR1 is SQVTM, CDR2 ANQGSEA. CDR3 size: 11 residues. CDR3 protein: CSVEQVAVEYF. The CDR3 DNA follows: TGCAGCGTTGAACAGGTGGCAGTAGAGTACTTC.